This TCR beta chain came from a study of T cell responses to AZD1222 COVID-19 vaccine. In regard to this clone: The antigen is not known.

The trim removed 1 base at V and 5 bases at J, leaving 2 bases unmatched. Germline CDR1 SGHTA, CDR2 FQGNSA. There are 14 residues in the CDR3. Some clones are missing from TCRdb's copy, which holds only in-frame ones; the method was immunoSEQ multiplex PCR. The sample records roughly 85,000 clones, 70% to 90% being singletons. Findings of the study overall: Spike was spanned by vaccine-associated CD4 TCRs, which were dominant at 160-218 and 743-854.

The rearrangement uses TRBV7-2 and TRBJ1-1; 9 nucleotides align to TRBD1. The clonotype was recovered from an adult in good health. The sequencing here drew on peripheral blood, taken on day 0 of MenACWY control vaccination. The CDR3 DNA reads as TGTGCCAGCAGCTTAGACAGGGGGCTGACTGAAGCTTTCTTT. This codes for CASSLDRGLTEAFF.